This TCR beta chain was profiled in a study of regulatory T cells in long-lasting Graves disease. For the study at large: Patients met the persistent Graves' disease definition after over 5 years of antithyroid drugs with positive TSH receptor antibodies. General study points: Among samples with persistent disease, TRBV28, TRBJ1-2 and TRBJ2-5 were favored. Persistent cases of Graves' showed reduced TCR diversity relative to newly diagnosed patients.

This sample's time point: persistent/refractory GD, antithyroid drugs over 5 years with positive TRAb. The TCR library was prepared using RNA isolated from PBMCs. As to this clonotype: Its antigen is not known.

Trimming shortened V by 0 bases and J by 1 base, and 10 bases separated the two germline ends. The CDR3 covers 15 residues. CDR1 is SGDLS, CDR2 YYNGEE, per germline. In building TCR beta libraries, iRepertoire HTBI primers were used together with Arm-PCR of CDR3 regions. TCRdb fed the multiplex PCR reads into MiXCR, producing one record per CDR3 protein. The sample records 350,000 to 500,000 distinct CDR3 sequences, roughly a fifth being singletons. The gene calls are TRBV9 and TRBJ2-5; D is uncertain. The specimen was peripheral blood mononuclear cells (PBMCs), collected when the disease was refractory, from a patient treated with antithyroid drugs. The receptor was isolated from a female donor with Graves disease. Here the CDR3 DNA reads TGTGCCAGCAGCGTAGGCCCGGCTGCCCAAGAGACCCAGTACTTC. This translates into CASSVGPAAQETQYF. Full variable domain (rest looked up from reference TRBV9 and TRBJ2-5): DSGVTQTPKHLITATGQRVTLRCSPRSGDLSVYWYQQSLDQGLQFLIQYYNGEERAKGNILERFSAQQFPDLHSELNLSSLELGDSALYFCASSVGPAAQETQYFGPGTRLLVL.